Listed below are T cell receptor beta chains from one sample, sequenced in a study of CD8 T cells in Susac syndrome. TCRdb ran MiXCR on the immunoSEQ multiplex PCR reads and lists one entry per CDR3 protein. This table has some 190,000 distinct CDR3 sequences, approximately 94% appearing once. Sequenced material: CD4+ T cells from PBMCs. These receptors originate from a human donor in good health. The CDR3 runs from the conserved cysteine through the conserved F or W. D genes are given only for firm matches. Clone sizes are given selectively: once, few, many, or a class where the clone is expanded.

D | size | J | V | CDR3 | DNA
- | once | TRBJ2-7 | TRBV28 | CASSLLQDNYEQYF | TGTGCCAGCAGTTTACTACAGGACAACTACGAGCAGTACTTC
TRBD1 | - | TRBJ2-7 | TRBV29-1 | CSVYRGYEQYF | TGCAGCGTTTACAGGGGCTACGAGCAGTACTTC
TRBD2 | - | TRBJ2-1 | TRBV5-6 | CASSFSGRADYNEQFF | TGTGCCAGCAGCTTTAGCGGGAGGGCGGACTACAATGAGCAGTTCTTC
TRBD2 | - | TRBJ2-3 | TRBV7-2 | CASSLPGLAASTDTQYF | TGTGCCAGCAGCTTGCCGGGACTAGCGGCTAGCACAGATACGCAGTATTTT
TRBD2 | - | TRBJ2-1 | TRBV28 | CASRTAGTSGPSQFF | TGTGCCAGCAGAACAGCCGGGACTAGCGGGCCCTCGCAGTTCTTC
TRBD1 | - | TRBJ2-1 | TRBV7-9 | CASSPPGTGVSGEQFF | TGTGCCAGCAGCCCGCCCGGGACAGGGGTTTCGGGTGAGCAGTTCTTC
- | - | TRBJ2-7 | TRBV6-5 | CASNRAGNYEQYF | TGTGCCAGCAACCGGGCGGGGAACTACGAGCAGTACTTC
- | - | TRBJ1-5 | TRBV30 | CAWARDADQPQHF | TGTGCCTGGGCCCGGGACGCGGATCAGCCCCAGCATTTT
- | - | TRBJ2-1 | TRBV12-3/TRBV12-4 | CASSFRRPLGESEQFF | TGTGCCAGCAGTTTTCGGCGCCCCTTGGGGGAGTCTGAGCAGTTCTTC
- | - | TRBJ2-4 | TRBV18 | CASSPGAGEDIQYF | TGTGCCAGCTCACCAGGGGCCGGGGAGGACATTCAGTACTTC
TRBD2 | - | TRBJ2-7 | TRBV7-2 | CASSAASGNYEQYF | TGTGCCAGCAGCGCCGCTAGCGGGAACTACGAGCAGTACTTC
- | - | TRBJ2-1 | TRBV11-2 | CASSPVPSSYNEQFF | TGTGCCAGCAGCCCTGTCCCCAGCTCCTACAATGAGCAGTTCTTC
- | - | TRBJ2-7 | TRBV9 | CASSVADLAYEQYF | TGTGCCAGCAGCGTAGCTGACCTTGCCTACGAGCAGTACTTC
TRBD2 | - | TRBJ2-3 | TRBV20-1 | CSATGLAGGGTQYF | TGCAGTGCTACCGGACTAGCGGGAGGAGGTACGCAGTATTTT
- | - | TRBJ1-2 | TRBV27 | CASSPAVGTGYTF | TGTGCCAGCAGTCCCGCGGTGGGGACCGGCTACACCTTC
- | - | TRBJ2-1 | TRBV20-1 | CSARHMRGMGEPYNEQFF | TGCAGTGCTAGACACATGAGGGGGATGGGAGAACCCTACAATGAGCAGTTCTTC
TRBD2 | - | TRBJ2-1 | TRBV29-1 | CSVKKNDFGAGLYNEQFF | TGCAGCGTTAAGAAAAACGACTTCGGGGCGGGACTATACAATGAGCAGTTCTTC
- | - | TRBJ2-5 | TRBV13 | CASSFGDLETQYF | TGTGCCAGCAGCTTCGGGGACTTAGAGACCCAGTACTTC
- | - | TRBJ2-1 | TRBV10-3 | CAISELDNEQFF | TGTGCCATCAGTGAGTTGGACAATGAGCAGTTCTTC
- | - | TRBJ2-4 | TRBV6-5 | CASSYTSGVNIQYF | TGTGCCAGCAGTTACACTTCAGGGGTAAACATTCAGTACTTC
- | - | TRBJ1-5 | TRBV24-1 | CATSESVDTQPQHF | TGTGCCACCAGTGAATCAGTCGATACTCAGCCCCAGCATTTT
TRBD2 | once | TRBJ2-1 | TRBV29-1 | CSVDVVLAGDEQFF | TGCAGCGTTGATGTAGTACTAGCGGGAGACGAGCAGTTCTTC
- | - | TRBJ2-6 | TRBV6-1 | CASSLASWLAGANVLTF | TGTGCCAGCAGCCTAGCCTCCTGGTTGGCGGGGGCCAACGTCCTGACTTTC
- | - | TRBJ2-3 | TRBV13 | CASSFRGIGDTQYF | TGTGCCAGCAGCTTTCGGGGCATTGGGGATACGCAGTATTTT
- | - | TRBJ2-3 | TRBV20-1 | CSARRADTQYF | TGCAGTGCTAGACGGGCAGATACGCAGTATTTT
- | once | TRBJ2-1 | TRBV20-1 | CSSPGYHNEQFF | TGCAGTTCCCCGGGGTACCACAATGAGCAGTTCTTC
TRBD1 | - | TRBJ2-2 | TRBV5-1 | CASSPQGALAGELFF | TGCGCCAGCAGCCCTCAGGGGGCGCTTGCCGGGGAGCTGTTTTTT
- | - | TRBJ2-7 | TRBV28 | CASSSPAGISSYEQYF | TGTGCCAGCAGTTCCCCCGCGGGGATTAGCTCCTACGAGCAGTACTTC
- | - | TRBJ2-1 | TRBV7-9 | CASSLGGTQGSYNEQFF | TGTGCCAGCAGCTTAGGGGGGACTCAAGGGAGCTACAATGAGCAGTTCTTC
TRBD2 | - | TRBJ2-7 | TRBV28 | CASQATTSGNYEQYF | TGTGCCAGCCAGGCGACGACTAGCGGAAACTACGAGCAGTACTTC
TRBD1 | - | TRBJ2-5 | TRBV6-2/TRBV6-3 | CASSYSTDRGAWKETQYF | TGTGCCAGCAGTTACTCGACGGACAGGGGTGCTTGGAAAGAGACCCAGTACTTC
- | - | TRBJ2-7 | TRBV29-1 | CSVGAGALGQYF | TGCAGCGTAGGGGCAGGGGCACTCGGTCAGTACTTC
TRBD2 | - | TRBJ2-7 | TRBV20-1 | CSGLAGGSYEQYF | TGCAGTGGGCTAGCGGGAGGGTCCTACGAGCAGTACTTC
- | - | TRBJ2-7 | TRBV24-1 | CATSDGSSYEQYF | TGTGCCACCAGTGATGGCAGCTCCTACGAGCAGTACTTC
TRBD1 | - | TRBJ2-7 | TRBV20-1 | CSAPGPGGGTYEQYF | TGCAGTGCCCCCGGCCCAGGGGGCGGAACCTACGAGCAGTACTTC
- | - | TRBJ2-1 | TRBV18 | CASSPRRVEEQFF | TGTGCCAGCTCACCAAGGAGGGTGGAGGAGCAGTTCTTC
- | - | TRBJ2-1 | TRBV7-8 | CASSPDGRTDNEQFF | TGTGCCAGCAGCCCCGACGGACGGACCGACAATGAGCAGTTCTTC
- | - | TRBJ2-7 | TRBV25-1 | CASALSGARGYEQYF | TGTGCCAGCGCGTTGTCCGGGGCCAGGGGATACGAGCAGTACTTC
- | - | TRBJ2-5 | TRBV20-1 | CSAREGVAQYF | TGCAGTGCTAGAGAAGGGGTTGCCCAGTACTTC
- | - | TRBJ1-1 | TRBV19 | CASSPTGLTEAFF | TGTGCCAGTAGTCCCACAGGGTTGACTGAAGCTTTCTTT
- | once | TRBJ2-1 | TRBV25-1 | CASSGVNEQFF | TGTGCCAGCAGTGGAGTCAATGAGCAGTTCTTC
- | - | TRBJ2-2 | TRBV9 | CASSGDTNTGELFF | TGTGCCAGCAGCGGGGACACGAACACCGGGGAGCTGTTTTTT
- | - | TRBJ2-7 | TRBV6-5 | CASSYSSAYEQYF | TGTGCCAGCAGTTACTCTAGTGCCTACGAGCAGTACTTC